This paragraph reports one T cell receptor (beta chain). The target antigen is unknown. This entry belongs to a study of T cell responses to AZD1222 COVID-19 vaccine. General study results and limits: Regions left unmutated in variants are reportedly the target of nearly half of spike-specific TCRs. Spike-specific TCR depth and breadth grew after two AZD1222 doses. No day 14 peak samples; only post-peak repertoires were characterized. Donors were chiefly white British, with a greater number of females, and clonal diversity was perhaps underestimated.

Sequencing used immunoSEQ multiplex PCR; TCRdb keeps in-frame clones, though not all of them. The sample carries 100,000 to 120,000 clones, roughly 90% recorded once. V lost 3 bases, J lost 0 bases, and 21 bases lay in between. The CDR3 sequence is 19 residues long. Germline assignment: CDR1 SGHAT and CDR2 FQNNGV. V usage is TRBV11-2 and J usage is TRBJ2-1; D remains unclear. This specimen was peripheral blood, taken on day 0 of AZD1222 vaccination. This TCR was sampled from an adult in good health. For the CDR3, the DNA is TGTGCCAGCAGCTTTTTAGACGGAAACCCTTTCAGCTCCTACAATGAGCAGTTCTTC. Protein: CASSFLDGNPFSSYNEQFF.